This T cell receptor (beta chain) was recovered during a study of regulatory T cells in long-lasting Graves disease. This clonotype was detected many times. The V gene lost 6 bases and the J gene lost 2 bases, with 14 bases spanning the gap. The CDR3 is 14 amino acids. The germline V gene has CDR1 MNHNS and CDR2 SASEGT. iRepertoire HTBI primers and Arm-PCR of CDR3 regions built TCR beta libraries. TCRdb recomputed calls from the multiplex PCR reads with MiXCR, one row per CDR3 protein. The sample records more than 350,000 distinct CDR3 sequences, approximately 22% being singletons. Sample time point: persistent/refractory GD, antithyroid drugs over 5 years with positive TRAb. PBMC RNA served as the TCR library source.

The origin of this receptor is a female donor with Graves disease. The input for sequencing was peripheral blood mononuclear cells (PBMCs), taken when the disease was refractory, from a patient treated with antithyroid drugs. The chain employs TRBV6-1 and TRBJ2-7; D possibly corresponds to TRBD2 (6 bases). The CDR3 coding sequence is TGTGCCAGCAGACGCTGGGACTCCGCCTACGAGCAGTACTTC. Translation: CASRRWDSAYEQYF.